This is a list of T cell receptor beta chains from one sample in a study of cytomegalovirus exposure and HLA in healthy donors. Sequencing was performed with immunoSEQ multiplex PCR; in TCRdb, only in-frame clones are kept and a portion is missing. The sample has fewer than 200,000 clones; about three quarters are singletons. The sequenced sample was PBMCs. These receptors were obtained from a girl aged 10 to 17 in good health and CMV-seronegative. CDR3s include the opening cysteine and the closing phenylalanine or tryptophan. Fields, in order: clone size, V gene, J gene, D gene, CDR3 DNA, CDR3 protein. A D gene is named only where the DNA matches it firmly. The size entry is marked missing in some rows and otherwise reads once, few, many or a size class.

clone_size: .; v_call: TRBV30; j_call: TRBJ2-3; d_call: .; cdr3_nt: TGTGCCTGGAGTTCCCAGGGCCCCACAGATACGCAGTATTTT; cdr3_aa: CAWSSQGPTDTQYF
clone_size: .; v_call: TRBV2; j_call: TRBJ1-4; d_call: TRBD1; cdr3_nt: TGTGCCAGCACCAGACAGGGAAAAGCTAATGAAAAACTGTTTTTT; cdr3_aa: CASTRQGKANEKLFF
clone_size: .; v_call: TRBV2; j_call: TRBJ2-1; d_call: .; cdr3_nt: TGTGCCACCTCCTGGGGGGGCCTTTACAATGAGCAGTTCTTC; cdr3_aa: CATSWGGLYNEQFF
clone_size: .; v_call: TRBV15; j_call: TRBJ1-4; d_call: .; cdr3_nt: TGTGCCACCAGCACTAGGGGCCGGGAAAAACTGTTTTTT; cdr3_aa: CATSTRGREKLFF
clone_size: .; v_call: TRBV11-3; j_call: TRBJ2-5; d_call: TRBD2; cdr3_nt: TGTGCCAGCAGCTTAGAGGGGGGGACCCAAGAGACCCAGTACTTC; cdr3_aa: CASSLEGGTQETQYF
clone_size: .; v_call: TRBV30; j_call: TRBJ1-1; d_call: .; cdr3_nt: TGTGCCTGGAAAGGGGGGGGGACTGAAGCTTTCTTT; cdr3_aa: CAWKGGGTEAFF
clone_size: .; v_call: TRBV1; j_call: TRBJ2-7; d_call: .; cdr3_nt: TGCACCAGCAGCCAAGATGTAGGGACAGGGTTCTACGAGCAGTACTTC; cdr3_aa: CTSSQDVGTGFYEQYF
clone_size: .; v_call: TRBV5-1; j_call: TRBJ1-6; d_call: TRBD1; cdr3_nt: TGCGCCAGCAGCCCTCAGACAGGGGGCCATAATTCACCCCTCCACTTT; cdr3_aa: CASSPQTGGHNSPLHF
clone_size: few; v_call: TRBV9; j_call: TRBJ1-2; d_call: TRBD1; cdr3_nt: TGTGCCAGCAGCCCATCGACAGGGAGTAATGGCTACACCTTC; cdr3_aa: CASSPSTGSNGYTF
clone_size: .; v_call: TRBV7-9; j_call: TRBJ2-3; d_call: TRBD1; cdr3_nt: TGTGCCAGCAGCACCACCCAGGGGGCGGACGGAGATACGCAGTATTTT; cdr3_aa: CASSTTQGADGDTQYF
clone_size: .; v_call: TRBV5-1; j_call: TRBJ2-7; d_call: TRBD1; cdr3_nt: TGCGCCAGCAGCCCGGGGACAGGGGTCGAGCAGTACTTC; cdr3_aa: CASSPGTGVEQYF
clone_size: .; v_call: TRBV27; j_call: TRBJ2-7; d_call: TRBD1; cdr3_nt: TGTGCCAGCAGTTTTGACAGGGGGCTCGGGGAGCAGTACTTC; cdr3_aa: CASSFDRGLGEQYF
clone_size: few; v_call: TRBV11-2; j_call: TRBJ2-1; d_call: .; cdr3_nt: TGTGCCAGCAGCCCTCAGGCTCCCAGTAGTAGGAAGCAGTTCTTC; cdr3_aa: CASSPQAPSSRKQFF
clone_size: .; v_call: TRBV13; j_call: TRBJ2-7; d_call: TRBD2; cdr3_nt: TGTGCCAGCAGCAAGACTAGCGGGGGGGCGTCTGAGCAGTACTTC; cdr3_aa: CASSKTSGGASEQYF
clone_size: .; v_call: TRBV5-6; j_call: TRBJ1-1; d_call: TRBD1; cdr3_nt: TGTGCCAGCAGCCCTAGGACAGGGGGCACTGAAGCTTTCTTT; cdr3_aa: CASSPRTGGTEAFF
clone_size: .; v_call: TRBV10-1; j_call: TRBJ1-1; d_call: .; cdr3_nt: TGCGCCAGCAGTGTTGGGCGGGAGAACCATAACACTGAAGCTTTCTTT; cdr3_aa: CASSVGRENHNTEAFF
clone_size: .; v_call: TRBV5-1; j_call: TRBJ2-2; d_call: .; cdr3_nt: TGCGCCAGCAGCCTGACACCAGACACCGGGGAGCTGTTTTTT; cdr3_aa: CASSLTPDTGELFF
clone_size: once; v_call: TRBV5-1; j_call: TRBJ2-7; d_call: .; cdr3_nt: TGCGCCAGCAGCTTGGAGTTGGGCAGGCCCAAGCCCTACGAGCAGTACTTC; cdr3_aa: CASSLELGRPKPYEQYF
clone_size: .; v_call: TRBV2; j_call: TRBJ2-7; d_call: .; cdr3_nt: TGTGCCAGCAGGAGACTAGGGGACGAGCAGTACTTC; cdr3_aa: CASRRLGDEQYF
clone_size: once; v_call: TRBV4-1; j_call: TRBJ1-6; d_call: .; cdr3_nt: TGCGCCAGCAGCCAAATAACAGGGAATAATTCACCCCTCCACTTT; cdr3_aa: CASSQITGNNSPLHF
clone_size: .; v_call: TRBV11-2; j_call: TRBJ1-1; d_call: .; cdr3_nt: TGTGCCAGCAGCTTAGGGGGCAGTCGCACTGAAGCTTTCTTT; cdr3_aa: CASSLGGSRTEAFF
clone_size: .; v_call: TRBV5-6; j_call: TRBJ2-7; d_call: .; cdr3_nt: TGTGCCAGCAGCTTGACCTCGGCGCGGGCTTTAGGGTACGAGCAGTACTTC; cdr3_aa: CASSLTSARALGYEQYF
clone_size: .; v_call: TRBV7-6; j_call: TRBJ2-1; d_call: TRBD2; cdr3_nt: TGTGCCAGCAGCCCCACCTCGGCGGGGGGCCCGGGTGAGCAGTTCTTC; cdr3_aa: CASSPTSAGGPGEQFF
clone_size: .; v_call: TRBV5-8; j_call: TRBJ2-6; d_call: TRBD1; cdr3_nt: TGTGCCAGCAGCTTGGGGACAGGCTATACACAACCCACTGGGGCCAACGTCCTGACTTTC; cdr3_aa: CASSLGTGYTQPTGANVLTF
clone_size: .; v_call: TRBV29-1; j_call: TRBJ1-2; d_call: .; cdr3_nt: TGCAGCGTTAGGACTCCGGGCGGCTACACCTTC; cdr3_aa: CSVRTPGGYTF
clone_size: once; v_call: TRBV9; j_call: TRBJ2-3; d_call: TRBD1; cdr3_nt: TGTGCCAGCAGCGTAAGTCCAGGGGGCCCTAGCACAGATACGCAGTATTTT; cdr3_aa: CASSVSPGGPSTDTQYF
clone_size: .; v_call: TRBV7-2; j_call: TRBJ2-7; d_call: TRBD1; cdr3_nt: TGTGCCAGCAGCTTAGTCGACAGGGCTTCCTACGAGCAGTACTTC; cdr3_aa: CASSLVDRASYEQYF
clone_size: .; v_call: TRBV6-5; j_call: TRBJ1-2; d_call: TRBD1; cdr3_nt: TGTGCCGCGGGGGACAGGGGGACAGGGTTTTATGGCTACACCTTC; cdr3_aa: CAAGDRGTGFYGYTF
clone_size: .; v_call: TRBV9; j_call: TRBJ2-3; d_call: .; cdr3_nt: TGTGCCAGCAGCGTAGGGGTACCCCGGGAGACGCAGTATTTT; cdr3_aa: CASSVGVPRETQYF
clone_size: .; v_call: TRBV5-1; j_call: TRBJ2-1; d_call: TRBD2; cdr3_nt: TGCGCCAGCAGCTTGGCGTCCCTAGCGGGGGAGGCTGAGCAGTTCTTC; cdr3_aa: CASSLASLAGEAEQFF
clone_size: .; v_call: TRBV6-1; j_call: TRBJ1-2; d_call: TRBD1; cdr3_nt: TGTGCCAGCAGGACAGGGGAGGCTAACTATGGCTACACCTTC; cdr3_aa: CASRTGEANYGYTF
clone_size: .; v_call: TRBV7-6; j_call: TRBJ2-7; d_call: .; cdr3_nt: TGTGCCAGCAGCCCTCGGACAGAAGGCGAGCAGTACTTC; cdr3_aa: CASSPRTEGEQYF
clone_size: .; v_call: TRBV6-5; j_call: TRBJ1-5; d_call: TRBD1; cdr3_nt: TGTGCCAGCAGCAGAACAGGGGGCGCGTATCAGCCCCAGCATTTT; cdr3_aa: CASSRTGGAYQPQHF
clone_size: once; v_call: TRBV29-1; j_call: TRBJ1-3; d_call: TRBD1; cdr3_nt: TGCAGCGTTTCGACAGGGGGCACTGGAAACACCATATATTTT; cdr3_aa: CSVSTGGTGNTIYF
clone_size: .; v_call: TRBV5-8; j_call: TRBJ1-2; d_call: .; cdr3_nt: TGTGCCAGCAGCTTGGACCGAGACTATGGCTACACCTTC; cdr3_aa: CASSLDRDYGYTF
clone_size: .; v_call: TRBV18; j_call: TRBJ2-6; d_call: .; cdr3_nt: TGTGCCAGCCAGAATCTAGATGGGGCCAACGTCCTGACTTTC; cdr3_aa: CASQNLDGANVLTF
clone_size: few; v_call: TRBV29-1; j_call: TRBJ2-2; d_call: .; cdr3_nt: TGCAGCGTTTATTCTGGACAGAGCGGGGAGCTGTTTTTT; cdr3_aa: CSVYSGQSGELFF
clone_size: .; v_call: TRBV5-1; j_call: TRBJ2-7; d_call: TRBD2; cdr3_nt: TGCGCCAGCAGCCTAACTAGCGGGTCCTACGAGCAGTACTTC; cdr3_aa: CASSLTSGSYEQYF
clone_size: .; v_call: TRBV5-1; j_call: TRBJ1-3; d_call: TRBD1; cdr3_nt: TGCGCCAGCAGCTTACAGGGGGACTCTGGAAACACCATATATTTT; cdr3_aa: CASSLQGDSGNTIYF
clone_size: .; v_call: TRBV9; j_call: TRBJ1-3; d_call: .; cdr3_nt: TGTGCCAGCAGCGTAGTCGACAGTAACTCTGGAAACACCATATATTTT; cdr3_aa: CASSVVDSNSGNTIYF